This T cell receptor (beta chain) came from a study of beta chain features in type 1 diabetes. Study background: Over all samples combined, 107,917,701 sorted cells were examined.

Germline V gives CDR1 GTSNPN, CDR2 SVGIG (reference sequence). The CDR3 spans 13 residues. Study-wide points: In cDNA sequencing, cells with high TCR expression could be over-represented. The naive, central memory and Treg TCRB repertoires showed an apparent similarity that was greater among patients than among healthy donors.

On this clone itself: Its antigen remains unknown.

The isolated RNA, all of it, was reverse transcribed, so expressed TCRB transcripts were what got sequenced. Naive, central memory and regulatory T cell samples yielded around 3.3 million reads on average. This table comes from immunoSEQ multiplex PCR, and its TCRdb copy is limited to in-frame clones, with some not included. Of about 360,000 clones detected, roughly 12% appear once; the ten largest clones hold 0.015% to 0.02%. The sequence came from a man between 18 and 29 years old in good health. Sample: naive CD4+ T cells from blood. The rearrangement uses TRBV30 and TRBJ1-2, with 8 bases that match TRBD1. CDR3 sequence reads: CAKKEQGVNGYTF. The CDR3 coding sequence is TGTGCTAAGAAGGAACAGGGGGTCAATGGCTACACCTTC.